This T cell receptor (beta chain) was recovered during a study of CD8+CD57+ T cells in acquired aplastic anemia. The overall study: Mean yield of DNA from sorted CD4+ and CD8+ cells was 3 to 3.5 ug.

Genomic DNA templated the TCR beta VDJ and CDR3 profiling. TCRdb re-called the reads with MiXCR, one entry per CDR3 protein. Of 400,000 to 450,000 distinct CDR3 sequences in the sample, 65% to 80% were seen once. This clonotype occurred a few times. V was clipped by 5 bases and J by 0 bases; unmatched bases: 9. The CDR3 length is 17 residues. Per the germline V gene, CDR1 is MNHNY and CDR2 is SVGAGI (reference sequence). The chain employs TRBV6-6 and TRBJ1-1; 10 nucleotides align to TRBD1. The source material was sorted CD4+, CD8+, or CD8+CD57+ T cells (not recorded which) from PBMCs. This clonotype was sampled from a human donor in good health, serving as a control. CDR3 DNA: TGTGCCAGCAGTCTTCCGCGGACAGGGGGAGTGAACACTGAAGCTTTCTTT. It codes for CASSLPRTGGVNTEAFF.